The rows below give T cell receptor beta chains drawn from one sample of a study of blood T cells in healthy people across ages. Each CDR3 protein gets one entry after TCRdb re-called the 5' RACE reads with MiXCR. The sample has about 500,000 distinct CDR3 sequences; less than 25% are singletons. These data were also filed under a second study, of T cells of mothers and their children.

The specimen was blood. These receptors originate from a boy aged 5-17 years in good health. The conserved cysteine and the conserved F or W are not part of the CDR3 here. Fields, in order: J gene, D gene, V gene, CDR3 protein. D genes are given only for firm matches.

>TRBJ2-7|TRBD1|TRBV14
ASSPDRAHEQY
>.|TRBD1|TRBV20-1
STYPNDRGETQY
>TRBJ2-1|TRBD2|TRBV6-1
ASRLAGGDNEQF
>TRBJ2-1|TRBD2|TRBV7-2
ASSLIFTSGYNGQF
>TRBJ2-7|TRBD1|TRBV12-3/TRBV12-4
ASSPAGGLYEQY
>TRBJ2-1|TRBD2|TRBV28
ASSPMGLAGNNEQF
>TRBJ2-5|.|TRBV27
ASSSTTGFGTQY
>TRBJ1-5|.|TRBV5-5
ASSPETGMRPQH
>TRBJ2-1|.|TRBV9
ASSVAPSDYNEQF
>TRBJ2-7|.|TRBV4-3
ASSQAAGRSYEQY
>TRBJ2-2|.|TRBV7-2
ASSFAPTKSGELF
>TRBJ1-5|.|TRBV7-2
ASSLGAHNQPQH
>TRBJ2-1|.|TRBV20-1
SARLAEYNEQF
>TRBJ2-6|TRBD2|TRBV20-1
SARLAGVLSNVLT
>TRBJ2-1|TRBD2|TRBV3-1
ASSPQGLASNEQF
>TRBJ2-7|TRBD2|TRBV5-1
ASSFDGREPYEQY
>TRBJ2-5|.|TRBV12-3/TRBV12-4
ASSLALGLETQY
>TRBJ2-5|TRBD2|TRBV15
ATSATDSGRETQY
>TRBJ2-5|TRBD1|TRBV20-1
SAPTGGLETQY
>TRBJ2-1|TRBD2|TRBV6-2/TRBV6-3
ASSWTSGSNEQF
>TRBJ2-5|.|TRBV28
ASSRRVRSGYQETQY
>TRBJ1-4|.|TRBV7-9
ASSFPQGTTNEKLF
>TRBJ2-7|.|TRBV19
ASSTDREGYEQY
>TRBJ1-2|TRBD1|TRBV6-5
ASTVGQDYGYT
>TRBJ2-1|.|TRBV2
ASSKLTSYNEQF
>TRBJ2-1|TRBD2|TRBV6-4
ASSVASGGPNEQF
>TRBJ1-6|.|TRBV6-5
ASSSEVGRAMGNSPLH
>TRBJ2-5|TRBD1|TRBV6-2/TRBV6-3
ASSTDRPRGAQY
>TRBJ2-2|.|TRBV7-2
ASSSGLITGELF